This T cell receptor beta chain was sequenced for a study of shared clonotypes between healthy human individuals. Study observations and caveats: Generation probabilities were higher for clonotypes shared across all four sorted-subset donors than for unshared ones. Of the naive CD4 clonotypes, roughly 5.2% were shared across a handful of donors.

CDR3 length: 13 residues. Trimming stripped 0 bases from V and 5 bases from J, with 8 bases between. Germline assignment: CDR1 SGDLS and CDR2 YYNGEE. Assay execution took place at the deep level. Measured with immunoSEQ multiplex PCR; TCRdb has only the in-frame clones, and not every one. In the table there are around 1.5 million clones, approximately 98% of which are singletons. About this clone itself: Its antigen remains unidentified. Other DNA sequences in this specimen translate into the identical CDR3.

In the CD4+ fraction, cells were divided into CD45RA+ naive and CD45RA-negative memory subsets. This TCR came from a man aged 25-45 years in good health. Sequencing was performed on naive CD4+ T cells sorted from blood. The subset is: CD45RA+ positively selected. This chain uses TRBV9 with TRBJ2-5; D gene uncertain. CDR3: CASSVALQETQYF. CDR3 DNA sequence: TGTGCCAGCAGCGTAGCACTCCAGGAGACCCAGTACTTC.